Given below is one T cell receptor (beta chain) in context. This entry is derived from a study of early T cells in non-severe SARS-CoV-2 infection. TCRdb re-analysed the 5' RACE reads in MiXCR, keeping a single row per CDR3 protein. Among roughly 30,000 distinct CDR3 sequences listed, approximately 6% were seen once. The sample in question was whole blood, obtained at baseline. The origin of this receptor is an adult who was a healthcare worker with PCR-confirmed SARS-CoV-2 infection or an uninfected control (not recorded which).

CDR3 protein: CASSLQVYEQYF. The CDR3 region has the DNA TGTGCCAGCAGTTTACAGGTCTACGAGCAGTACTTC. V gene TRBV27 combines with J gene TRBJ2-7; D ambiguous. Trimming cost V 2 bases and J 3 bases, with 5 bases left between them. The CDR3 extends over 12 amino acids. Per the germline V gene, CDR1 is MNHEY and CDR2 is SMNVEV (reference sequence).